This entry concerns a single T cell receptor beta chain. Which antigen it targets is not known. Base-call qualities are not available, and no considerably larger clone is one nucleotide away. The data originate from a study of blood T cell repertoires in COVID-19 (TCRdb year 2020). At the level of the whole study: The collaborator samples originated in the United States, Italy and Spain and spanned the acute and convalescent phases of COVID-19. The sample metadata nearly always contained a de-identified subject ID, COVID-19 status, age in years and sex. The prospective study material was composed of cDNA or gDNA derived from T cells, B-cell-depleted T cells, or PBMCs. Samples came from the ongoing ImmuneRACE study (first 160 participants) plus 1,254 subjects from 6 global collaborators. The repertoires were released in a freely available public database meant as a resource for research on the immune response to SARS-CoV-2. Where HLA class I and class II types were available, the types were taken from metadata supplied by the sample provider, not from assay-based typing. The dataset comprised deeply sampled blood TCRbeta repertoires from subjects exposed to, actively infected with, or recovered from COVID-19. Here is what the overall study found, with its caveats: The amount of clinical and demographic metadata varied by source and participant and was provided uncurated.

Whole blood was collected in K2EDTA tubes by collaborating institutions according to the institutions' own protocols. Collaborator samples were shipped for TCRbeta analysis as frozen whole blood, isolated PBMCs, or DNA extracted from either sample type. The CDR3 contains 15 residues, cysteine and phenylalanine counted. The read is trimmed to its CDR3 DNA, 45 bases read in frame from base 1. Deletion took 1 base off V and 1 base off J, with a span of 10 bases between the germline ends. TCRbeta CDR3 regions were amplified from genomic DNA by means of the immunoSEQ Assay, a bias-controlled multiplex PCR. The paper's data handling went like this. The number of nucleated cells in each sample was estimated by amplification of reference gene primers within the assay. To quantify the absolute abundance of each unique TCRbeta CDR3 rearrangement, sequence reads were collapsed and filtered. For each sample, productive Simpson clonality was calculated as the square root of Simpson's diversity index across productive rearrangements. In its TCRdb copy, this immuneACCESS table keeps in-frame sequences only and misses some clones. Where compared with another copy, unresolved V genes explain less than half of these, and the others have no known cause. D and trimming were read from the DNA, whereas the V and J calls and clone size are those reported in that table. In this sample the table shows 250,000 to 300,000 clones, approximately 91% of which occur a single time. Of the sample, approximately 13% is held by the ten largest clones.

This TCR was recovered from an older woman with acute or convalescent COVID-19. Here the chain combines TRBV5-3 and TRBJ2-3; the D gene cannot be resolved reliably. TRBV5-3 is an ORF, and what it does is uncertain. The source material was peripheral blood. The CDR3 protein sequence reads: CARSLTVSRTDTQYF. The nucleotides are TGTGCCAGAAGCTTGACAGTTTCCCGCACAGATACGCAGTATTTT.